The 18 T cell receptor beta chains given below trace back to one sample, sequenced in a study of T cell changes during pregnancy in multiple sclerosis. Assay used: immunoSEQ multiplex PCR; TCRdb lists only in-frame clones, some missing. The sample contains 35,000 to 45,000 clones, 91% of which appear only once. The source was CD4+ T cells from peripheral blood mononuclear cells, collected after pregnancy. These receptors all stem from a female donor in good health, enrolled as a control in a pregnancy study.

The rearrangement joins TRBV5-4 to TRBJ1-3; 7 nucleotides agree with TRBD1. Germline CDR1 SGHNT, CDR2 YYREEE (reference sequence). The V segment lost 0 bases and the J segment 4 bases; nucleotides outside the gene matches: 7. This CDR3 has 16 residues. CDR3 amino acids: CASSLGGQFLGNTIYF. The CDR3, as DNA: TGTGCCAGCAGCTTGGGGGGACAGTTTTTAGGAAACACCATATATTTT.

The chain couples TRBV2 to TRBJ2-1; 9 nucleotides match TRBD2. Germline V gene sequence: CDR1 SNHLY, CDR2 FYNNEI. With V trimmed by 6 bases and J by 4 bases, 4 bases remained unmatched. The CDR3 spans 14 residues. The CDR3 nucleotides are TGTGCCAGCAGGAGCGGGGGGCGTTACAATGAGCAGTTCTTC. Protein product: CASRSGGRYNEQFF.

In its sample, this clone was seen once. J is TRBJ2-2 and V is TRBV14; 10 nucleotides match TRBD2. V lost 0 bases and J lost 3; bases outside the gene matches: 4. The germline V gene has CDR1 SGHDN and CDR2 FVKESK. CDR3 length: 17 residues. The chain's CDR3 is CASSQDGLAAYTGELFF. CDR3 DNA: TGTGCCAGCAGCCAAGATGGACTAGCGGCTTACACCGGGGAGCTGTTTTTT.

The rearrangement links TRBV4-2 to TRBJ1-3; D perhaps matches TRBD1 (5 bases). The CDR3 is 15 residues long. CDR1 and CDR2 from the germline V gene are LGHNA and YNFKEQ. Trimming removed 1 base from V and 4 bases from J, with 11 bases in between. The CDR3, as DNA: TGTGCCAGCAGCCAAGTGGGGGGTGCCGGAAACACCATATATTTT. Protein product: CASSQVGGAGNTIYF.

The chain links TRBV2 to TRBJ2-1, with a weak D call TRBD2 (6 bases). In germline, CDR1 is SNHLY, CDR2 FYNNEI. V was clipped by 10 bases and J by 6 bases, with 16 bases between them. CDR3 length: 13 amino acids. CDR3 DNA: TGTGCCACTAGGGGACTGATCATCAATGAGCAGTTCTTC. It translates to CATRGLIINEQFF.

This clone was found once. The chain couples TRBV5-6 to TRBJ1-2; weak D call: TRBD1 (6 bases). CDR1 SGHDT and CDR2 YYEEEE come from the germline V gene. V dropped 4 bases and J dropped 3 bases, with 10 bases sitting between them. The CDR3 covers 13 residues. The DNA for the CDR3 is TGTGCCAGCAGCCACCGGACAGACTATGGCTACACCTTC. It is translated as CASSHRTDYGYTF.

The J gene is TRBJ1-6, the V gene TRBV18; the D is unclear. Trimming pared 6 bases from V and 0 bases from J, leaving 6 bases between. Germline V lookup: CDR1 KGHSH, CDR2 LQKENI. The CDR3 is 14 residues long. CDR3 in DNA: TGTGCCAGCTCGCGGGGCTCCTATAATTCACCCCTCCACTTT. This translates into CASSRGSYNSPLHF. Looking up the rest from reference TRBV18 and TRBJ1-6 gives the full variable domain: NAGVMQNPRHLVRRRGQEARLRCSPMKGHSHVYWYRQLPEEGLKFMVYLQKENIIDESGMPKERFSAEFPKEGPSILRIQQVVRGDSAAYFCASSRGSYNSPLHFGNGTRLTVT.

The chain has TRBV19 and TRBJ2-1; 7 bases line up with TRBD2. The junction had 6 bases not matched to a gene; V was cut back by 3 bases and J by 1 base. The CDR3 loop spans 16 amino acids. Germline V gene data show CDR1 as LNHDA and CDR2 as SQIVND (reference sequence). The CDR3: CASSIYSGASYNEQFF. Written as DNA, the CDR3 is TGTGCCAGTAGTATTTACAGCGGGGCGTCCTACAATGAGCAGTTCTTC.

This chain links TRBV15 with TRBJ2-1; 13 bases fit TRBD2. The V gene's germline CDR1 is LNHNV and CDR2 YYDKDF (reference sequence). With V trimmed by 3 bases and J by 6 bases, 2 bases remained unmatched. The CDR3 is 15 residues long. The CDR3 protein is CATSSRTSGSNEQFF. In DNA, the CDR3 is TGTGCCACCAGCAGCAGGACTAGCGGGAGCAATGAGCAGTTCTTC.

The CDR3, as DNA: TGCGCCAGCAGCTTAGCGGGGAGATCGACGCAGTATTTT. Translated, it gives CASSLAGRSTQYF. The rearrangement joins TRBV5-1 to TRBJ2-3; 7 bases align to TRBD2. From germline, CDR1 is SGHRS and CDR2 YFSETQ. V shed 2 bases, J shed 9 bases, and the junction held 6 bases outside the gene matches. This CDR3 is built from 13 residues. The full variable domain, its missing parts supplied by reference TRBV5-1 and TRBJ2-3, is KAGVTQTPRYLIKTRGQQVTLSCSPISGHRSVSWYQQTPGQGLQFLFEYFSETQRNKGNFPGRFSGRQFSNSRSEMNVSTLELGDSALYLCASSLAGRSTQYFGPGTRLTVL.

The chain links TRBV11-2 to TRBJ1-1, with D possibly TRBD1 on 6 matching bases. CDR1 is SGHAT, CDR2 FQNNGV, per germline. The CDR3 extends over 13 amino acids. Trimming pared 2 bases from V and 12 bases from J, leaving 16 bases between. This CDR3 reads CASSLLLTGKSFF. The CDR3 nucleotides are TGTGCCAGCAGCTTATTACTAACAGGGAAATCTTTCTTT. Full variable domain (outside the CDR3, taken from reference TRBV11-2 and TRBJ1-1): EAGVAQSPRYKIIEKRQSVAFWCNPISGHATLYWYQQILGQGPKLLIQFQNNGVVDDSQLPKDRFSAERLKGVDSTLKIQPAKLEDSAVYLCASSLLLTGKSFFGQGTRLTVV.

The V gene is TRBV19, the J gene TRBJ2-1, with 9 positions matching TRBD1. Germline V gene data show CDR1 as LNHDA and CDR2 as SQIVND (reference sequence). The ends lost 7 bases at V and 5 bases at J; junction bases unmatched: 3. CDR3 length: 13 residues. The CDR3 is CASNRGLDNEQFF. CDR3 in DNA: TGTGCCAGTAACAGGGGGCTAGACAATGAGCAGTTCTTC.

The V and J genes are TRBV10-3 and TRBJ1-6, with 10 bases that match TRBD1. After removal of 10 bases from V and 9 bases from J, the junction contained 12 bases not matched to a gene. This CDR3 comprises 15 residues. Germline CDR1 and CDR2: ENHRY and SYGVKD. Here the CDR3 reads CATAGPGQGSSPLHF. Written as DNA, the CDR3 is TGTGCCACCGCAGGTCCGGGACAGGGGAGTTCACCCCTCCACTTT.

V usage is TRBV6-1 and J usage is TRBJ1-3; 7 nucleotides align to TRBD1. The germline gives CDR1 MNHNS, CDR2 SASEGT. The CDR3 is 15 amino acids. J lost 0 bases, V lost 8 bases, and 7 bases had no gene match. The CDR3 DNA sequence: TGTGCCAGCTGTGTGACAGGGACCTCTGGAAACACCATATATTTT. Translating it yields CASCVTGTSGNTIYF.

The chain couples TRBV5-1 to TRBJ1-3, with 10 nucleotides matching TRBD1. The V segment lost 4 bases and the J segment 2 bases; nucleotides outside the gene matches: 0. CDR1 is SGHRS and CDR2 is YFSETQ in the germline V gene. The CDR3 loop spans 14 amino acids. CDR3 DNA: TGCGCCAGCAGCGGGACAGGGGCTGGAAACACCATATATTTT. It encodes CASSGTGAGNTIYF.

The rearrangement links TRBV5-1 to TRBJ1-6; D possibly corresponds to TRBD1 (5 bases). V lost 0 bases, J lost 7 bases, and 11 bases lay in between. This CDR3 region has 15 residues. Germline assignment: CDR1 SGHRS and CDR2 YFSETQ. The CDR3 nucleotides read TGCGCCAGCAGCTTGGTTACCGGGGGAAATTCACCCCTCCACTTT. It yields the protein CASSLVTGGNSPLHF.

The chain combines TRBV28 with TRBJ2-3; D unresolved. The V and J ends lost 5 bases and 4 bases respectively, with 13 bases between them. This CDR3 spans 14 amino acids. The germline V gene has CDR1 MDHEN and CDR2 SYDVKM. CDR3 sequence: CASSGTLRPDTQYF. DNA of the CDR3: TGTGCCAGCAGTGGAACTCTCAGGCCAGATACGCAGTATTTT. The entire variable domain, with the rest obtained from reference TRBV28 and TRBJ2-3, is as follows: DVKVTQSSRYLVKRTGEKVFLECVQDMDHENMFWYRQDPGLGLRLIYFSYDVKMKEKGDIPEGYSVSREKKERFSLILESASTNQTSMYLCASSGTLRPDTQYFGPGTRLTVL.

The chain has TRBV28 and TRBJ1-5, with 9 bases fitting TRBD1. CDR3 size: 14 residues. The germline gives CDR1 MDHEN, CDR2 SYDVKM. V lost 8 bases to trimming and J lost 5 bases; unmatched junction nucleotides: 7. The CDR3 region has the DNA TGTGCCAGCGGCGGGACAGGGTCCTATCAGCCCCAGCATTTT. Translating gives CASGGTGSYQPQHF.